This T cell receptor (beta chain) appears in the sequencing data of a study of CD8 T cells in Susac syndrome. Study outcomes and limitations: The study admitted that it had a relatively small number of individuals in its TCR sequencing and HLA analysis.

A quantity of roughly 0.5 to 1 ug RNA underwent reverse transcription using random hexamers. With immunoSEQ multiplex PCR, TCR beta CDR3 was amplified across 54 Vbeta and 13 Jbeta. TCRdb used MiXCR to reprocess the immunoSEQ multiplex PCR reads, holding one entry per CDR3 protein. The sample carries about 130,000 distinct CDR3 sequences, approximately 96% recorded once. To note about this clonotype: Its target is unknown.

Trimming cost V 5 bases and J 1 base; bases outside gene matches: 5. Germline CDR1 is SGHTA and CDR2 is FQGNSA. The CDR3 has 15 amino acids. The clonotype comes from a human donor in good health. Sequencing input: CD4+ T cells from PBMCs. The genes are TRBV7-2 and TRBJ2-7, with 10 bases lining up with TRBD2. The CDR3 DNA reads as TGTGCCAGCAGCACTCAGCGGGGGGGGTCCTACGAGCAGTACTTC. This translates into CASSTQRGGSYEQYF.